These 16 T cell receptor beta chains originate from one sample sequenced in a study of cytomegalovirus exposure and HLA in healthy donors. 60 Vbeta and 13 Jbeta primers were used in PCR. Method: immunoSEQ multiplex PCR; TCRdb's copy keeps in-frame clones and lacks some. The table has about 140,000 clones, more than 70% seen once. Material for sequencing was PBMCs. Every receptor here comes from a man in his forties in good health and CMV-seronegative.

The chain uses TRBV30 and TRBJ1-1; D unresolved. This CDR3 is built from 12 residues. From germline, CDR1 is GTSNPN and CDR2 SVGIG (reference sequence). V was shortened by 1 base and J by 7 bases, with 10 bases between the two germline ends. The CDR3 DNA follows: TGTGCCTGGAGTGAAGCGGACCTTGAAGCTTTCTTT. Its translation: CAWSEADLEAFF. The whole variable domain, filled in from reference TRBV30 and TRBJ1-1, reads SQTIHQWPATLVQPVGSPLSLECTVEGTSNPNLYWYRQAAGRGLQLLFYSVGIGQISSEVPQNLSASRPQDRQFILSSKKLLLSDSGFYLCAWSEADLEAFFGQGTRLTVV.

The V call is TRBV10-3, the J call TRBJ2-3, with 10 bases lining up with TRBD1. CDR3 size: 16 residues. The germline gives CDR1 ENHRY, CDR2 SYGVKD. Germline trimming cut 3 bases from V and 0 bases from J; bases unmatched to any gene: 3. This CDR3 is CAISDRTGGSTDTQYF. Here the CDR3 DNA reads TGTGCCATCAGTGACAGGACAGGGGGAAGCACAGATACGCAGTATTTT.

This rearrangement joins TRBV10-3 to TRBJ2-7, with 14 bases identical to TRBD2. CDR1 is ENHRY and CDR2 is SYGVKD in the germline V gene. This CDR3 region has 16 residues. Losses at the gene ends were 4 bases for V and 1 base for J; bases not matched to a gene: 3. Here the CDR3 reads CAISGGTSGGSYEQYF. The CDR3 DNA reads as TGTGCCATCAGTGGGGGGACTAGCGGGGGTTCCTACGAGCAGTACTTC.

DNA for the CDR3: TGTGCCAGTAGTATCACAGGGTTACCTAATGAAAAACTGTTTTTT. Amino acid sequence: CASSITGLPNEKLFF. The chain carries TRBV19 and TRBJ1-4; possible D gene TRBD1, 6 bases. The CDR3 is 15 amino acids. Germline CDR1 reads LNHDA; CDR2 reads SQIVND (reference sequence). V dropped 3 bases and J dropped 3 bases, with 11 bases sitting between them.

This clone was counted between two and nine times. Here the CDR3 DNA reads TGTGCCAGCAGTGAGAGAGGGTACGAGCAGTACTTC. This gives the protein CASSERGYEQYF. The chain links TRBV6-1 to TRBJ2-7, with a possible D match to TRBD2 (5 bases). Germline V gene lookup returns CDR1 MNHNS and CDR2 SASEGT. V shed 3 bases and J shed 4 bases, with 7 bases lying between them. The CDR3 covers 12 residues.

The V call is TRBV18, the J call TRBJ1-5, with a tentative D call TRBD1 (5 bases). Germline V gene data show CDR1 as KGHSH and CDR2 as LQKENI. The CDR3 is 15 amino acids. The V gene lost 1 base and the J gene lost 2 bases, with 9 bases spanning the gap. The CDR3 region has the DNA TGTGCCAGCTCACCACTAGGACAAGGCAATCAGCCCCAGCATTTT. Amino acid sequence: CASSPLGQGNQPQHF.

J is TRBJ1-3 and V is TRBV5-1, with D possibly being TRBD1 (5 bases). The V gene lost 4 bases and the J gene lost 0 bases, with 8 bases spanning the gap. Germline values: CDR1 SGHRS, CDR2 YFSETQ. The CDR3 spans 14 residues. The DNA of the CDR3 is TGCGCCAGCAGCCAGGGTTACTCTGGAAACACCATATATTTT. This translates into CASSQGYSGNTIYF.

The chain combines TRBV10-3 with TRBJ2-3, with TRBD2 identical over 7 bases. The junction had 7 bases not matched to a gene; V was cut back by 5 bases and J by 2 bases. The germline V gene has CDR1 ENHRY and CDR2 SYGVKD. CDR3 length: 15 amino acids. CDR3 DNA sequence: TGTGCCATCAGTTCGAGCGGGGAGAACACAGATACGCAGTATTTT. Translated, it gives CAISSSGENTDTQYF.

The genes are TRBV2 and TRBJ2-2; 13 positions match TRBD2. This CDR3 is 15 amino acids long. With 6 bases clipped from V and 5 bases from J, the junction kept 3 bases outside the gene matches. Germline CDR1 SNHLY, CDR2 FYNNEI. DNA of the CDR3: TGTGCCAGCAGCGGGACTAGCGGGGCTACCGGGGAGCTGTTTTTT. It encodes CASSGTSGATGELFF.

The rearrangement uses TRBV9 and TRBJ2-1, with a possible D match to TRBD1 (5 bases). V lost 4 bases and J 7 bases, leaving 18 bases between the germline ends. Germline V gives CDR1 SGDLS, CDR2 YYNGEE. The CDR3 totals 15 residues. CDR3 nucleotide sequence: TGTGCCAGCAGCCCACTCAACAGGTTGGCAAATGAGCAGTTCTTC. Amino acid sequence: CASSPLNRLANEQFF.

This clone was picked up a small number of times. The chain is built from TRBV27 and TRBJ1-5; TRBD1 matches at 7 bases. Germline values: CDR1 MNHEY, CDR2 SMNVEV (reference sequence). This CDR3 has 15 residues. V lost 8 bases, J lost 4 bases, and 11 bases stayed unmatched. The CDR3 protein is CASSDRDSYNQPQHF. CDR3 sequence (DNA): TGTGCCAGCTCCGACCGGGACAGCTATAATCAGCCCCAGCATTTT.

The table lists this clone with a count of one. This chain uses TRBV5-1 with TRBJ2-7; 7 bases match TRBD1. The CDR3 has 16 residues. Unmatched junction bases numbered 8, after V lost 0 bases and J lost 2 bases. Germline V gene lookup returns CDR1 SGHRS and CDR2 YFSETQ. DNA of the CDR3: TGCGCCAGCAGCTTGGCCGTGGGGACAGCGACCTACGAGCAGTACTTC. This codes for CASSLAVGTATYEQYF.

This clone occurred many times. The CDR3 coding sequence is TGTGCCAGCAGAACAGGGTTGAGCAATCAGCCCCAGCATTTT. Translated, it gives CASRTGLSNQPQHF. The J gene is TRBJ1-5, the V gene TRBV2, with D perhaps matching TRBD1 (6 bases). The CDR3 has 14 residues. Germline V gives CDR1 SNHLY, CDR2 FYNNEI. Trimming took off 6 bases at V and 1 base at J, with 10 bases between the two ends.

The chain couples TRBV18 to TRBJ1-2, with D possibly TRBD1 on 6 matching bases. This CDR3 comprises 15 residues. Germline CDR1 is KGHSH and CDR2 is LQKENI. The germline V and J ends were trimmed by 2 bases and 6 bases, with 16 bases remaining between them. CDR3 amino acids: CASSPNRNRADGYTF. The CDR3 DNA reads as TGTGCCAGCTCACCAAATCGTAACAGGGCGGATGGCTACACCTTC.

This clone occurred once. V and J are TRBV7-7 and TRBJ2-7; 9 bases line up with TRBD1. CDR1 is SSHAT and CDR2 is FNYEAQ in the germline V gene (reference sequence). The CDR3 spans 15 residues. The ends lost 5 bases at V and 5 bases at J; junction bases unmatched: 10. CDR3 region: CASSRDRAILDEQYF. The CDR3 region has the DNA TGTGCCAGCAGCCGGGACAGGGCTATTCTTGACGAGCAGTACTTC.

This chain connects TRBV5-6 to TRBJ2-5; perhaps TRBD1 as D (5 bases). The DNA matches TRBJ2-7 better at its end, which makes the J call doubtful. CDR1 SGHDT and CDR2 YYEEEE come from the germline V gene. The CDR3 runs to 13 residues. The CDR3, as DNA: TGTGCCAGCAGCCTGACAGCGTCCTACGAGCAGTACTTC. It encodes CASSLTASYEQYF.